A selection of T cell receptor beta chains follows, all from one sample in a study. TCRdb called the 5' RACE reads again in MiXCR, with one record for every CDR3 protein. The sample has roughly 42,000 distinct CDR3 sequences, less than 25% seen once. The sample taken for sequencing was Tregs sorted from blood. The receptors derive from a female donor with breast cancer. Each CDR3 is given with its conserved first and last residue. Fields, in order: clone size, D gene, V gene, J gene, CDR3 protein, CDR3 DNA. A D gene is named only where the DNA matches it firmly. Clone sizes are given selectively: once, few, many, or a class where the clone is expanded.

clone_size: many; d_call: TRBD1; v_call: TRBV11-2; j_call: TRBJ2-3; cdr3_aa: CASSLERGLFVTDTQYF; cdr3_nt: TGTGCCAGCAGCTTAGAAAGGGGGCTGTTTGTCACAGATACGCAGTATTTT
clone_size: NA; d_call: NA; v_call: TRBV25-1; j_call: TRBJ1-2; cdr3_aa: CASSGNYGYTF; cdr3_nt: TGTGCCAGCAGTGGCAACTATGGCTACACCTTC
clone_size: few; d_call: NA; v_call: TRBV12-3/TRBV12-4; j_call: TRBJ2-1; cdr3_aa: CASSLPLAPEQFF; cdr3_nt: TGTGCCAGCAGTTTACCGCTAGCTCCTGAGCAGTTCTTC
clone_size: NA; d_call: NA; v_call: TRBV7-9; j_call: TRBJ1-6; cdr3_aa: CASSSSGGFTSPLHF; cdr3_nt: TGTGCCAGCAGCTCCAGCGGGGGATTCACTTCACCCCTCCACTTT
clone_size: many; d_call: NA; v_call: TRBV5-5; j_call: TRBJ2-4; cdr3_aa: CASSFPGNIQYF; cdr3_nt: TGTGCCAGCAGCTTCCCCGGAAACATTCAGTACTTC
clone_size: once; d_call: TRBD1; v_call: TRBV3-1; j_call: TRBJ1-1; cdr3_aa: CASSRKYRGGTEAFF; cdr3_nt: TGTGCCAGCAGCCGAAAATACAGGGGAGGGACCGAAGCTTTCTTT
clone_size: many; d_call: TRBD2; v_call: TRBV6-1; j_call: TRBJ2-1; cdr3_aa: CATGSGRYYNEQFF; cdr3_nt: TGTGCCACTGGTAGCGGGAGGTACTACAATGAGCAGTTCTTC
clone_size: few; d_call: NA; v_call: TRBV13; j_call: TRBJ2-5; cdr3_aa: CASSLGVEETQYF; cdr3_nt: TGTGCCAGCAGCTTAGGGGTAGAAGAGACCCAGTACTTC
clone_size: many; d_call: NA; v_call: TRBV5-5; j_call: TRBJ2-3; cdr3_aa: CASSLAPTSTDTQYF; cdr3_nt: TGTGCCAGCAGCTTGGCCCCGACTAGCACAGATACGCAGTATTTT
clone_size: NA; d_call: TRBD2; v_call: TRBV5-1; j_call: TRBJ2-7; cdr3_aa: CASSLGLAGSGKQYF; cdr3_nt: TGCGCCAGCAGCTTGGGACTAGCGGGAAGCGGGAAGCAGTACTTC
clone_size: many; d_call: TRBD1; v_call: TRBV7-3; j_call: TRBJ2-5; cdr3_aa: CASSLTGPGTGPETQYF; cdr3_nt: TGTGCCAGCAGCTTGACGGGCCCCGGGACAGGACCTGAGACCCAGTACTTC
clone_size: many; d_call: NA; v_call: TRBV2; j_call: TRBJ1-6; cdr3_aa: CASSQNVRASPLHF; cdr3_nt: TGTGCCAGCAGTCAGAACGTAAGGGCTTCACCCCTCCACTTT
clone_size: few; d_call: NA; v_call: TRBV25-1; j_call: TRBJ2-1; cdr3_aa: CASSHSYGQFF; cdr3_nt: TGTGCCAGCAGCCACAGTTATGGGCAGTTCTTC
clone_size: many; d_call: NA; v_call: TRBV6-2/TRBV6-3; j_call: TRBJ2-3; cdr3_aa: CASSLGQPSTDTQYF; cdr3_nt: TGTGCCAGCAGTCTAGGACAGCCTAGCACAGATACGCAGTATTTT
clone_size: NA; d_call: NA; v_call: TRBV12-3/TRBV12-4; j_call: TRBJ2-2; cdr3_aa: CASKSGELFF; cdr3_nt: TGTGCCAGCAAGTCCGGGGAGCTGTTTTTT
clone_size: NA; d_call: NA; v_call: TRBV7-8; j_call: TRBJ2-5; cdr3_aa: CASSLFIPEKPRETQYF; cdr3_nt: TGTGCCAGCAGCTTATTCATCCCTGAGAAGCCCCGAGAGACCCAGTACTTC
clone_size: NA; d_call: TRBD2; v_call: TRBV7-8; j_call: TRBJ2-3; cdr3_aa: CASSPSGRGDTQYF; cdr3_nt: TGTGCCAGCAGCCCTAGCGGGAGGGGAGATACGCAGTATTTT
clone_size: few; d_call: TRBD2; v_call: TRBV9; j_call: TRBJ2-3; cdr3_aa: CASSSSGDTDTQYF; cdr3_nt: TGTGCCAGCAGCTCTAGCGGGGACACAGATACGCAGTATTTT
clone_size: few; d_call: NA; v_call: TRBV27; j_call: TRBJ1-2; cdr3_aa: CASSLRGNGYTF; cdr3_nt: TGTGCCAGCAGTTTAAGGGGTAATGGCTACACCTTC
clone_size: NA; d_call: NA; v_call: TRBV6-1; j_call: TRBJ2-5; cdr3_aa: CASSDPIQETQYF; cdr3_nt: TGTGCCAGCAGTGACCCAATTCAAGAGACCCAGTACTTC
clone_size: NA; d_call: NA; v_call: TRBV15; j_call: TRBJ2-5; cdr3_aa: CATSRDKGKETQYF; cdr3_nt: TGTGCCACCAGCAGAGATAAGGGTAAAGAGACCCAGTACTTC
clone_size: NA; d_call: NA; v_call: TRBV30; j_call: TRBJ1-1; cdr3_aa: CAWSHPNSQAFF; cdr3_nt: TGTGCCTGGAGCCACCCTAACTCCCAAGCTTTCTTT
clone_size: many; d_call: NA; v_call: TRBV6-5; j_call: TRBJ2-2; cdr3_aa: CASSAGTGELFF; cdr3_nt: TGTGCCAGCAGTGCGGGGACCGGGGAGCTGTTTTTT
clone_size: NA; d_call: NA; v_call: TRBV9; j_call: TRBJ2-5; cdr3_aa: CATHSEDSRTYQETQYF; cdr3_nt: TGTGCCACCCACTCAGAAGATAGCAGGACTTACCAAGAGACCCAGTACTTC
clone_size: NA; d_call: TRBD1; v_call: TRBV20-1; j_call: TRBJ2-1; cdr3_aa: CSARGTATNEQFF; cdr3_nt: TGCAGTGCTAGGGGGACAGCGACCAATGAGCAGTTCTTC
clone_size: NA; d_call: NA; v_call: TRBV20-1; j_call: TRBJ1-1; cdr3_aa: CSARTPHSSTEAFF; cdr3_nt: TGCAGTGCTAGGACCCCGCACTCCTCCACTGAAGCTTTCTTT
clone_size: few; d_call: NA; v_call: TRBV13; j_call: TRBJ2-4; cdr3_aa: CASSKVGKNIQYF; cdr3_nt: TGTGCCAGCAGCAAAGTAGGCAAAAACATTCAGTACTTC
clone_size: few; d_call: NA; v_call: TRBV28; j_call: TRBJ2-1; cdr3_aa: CASRGEDEQFF; cdr3_nt: TGTGCCAGCAGGGGTGAAGATGAGCAGTTCTTC
clone_size: NA; d_call: NA; v_call: TRBV4-1; j_call: TRBJ2-1; cdr3_aa: CASSRDNEQFF; cdr3_nt: TGCGCCAGCAGTCGCGACAATGAGCAGTTCTTC
clone_size: few; d_call: NA; v_call: TRBV12-3/TRBV12-4; j_call: TRBJ2-5; cdr3_aa: CASSLAARETQYF; cdr3_nt: TGTGCCAGCAGTTTAGCGGCAAGGGAGACCCAGTACTTC
clone_size: medium-sized; d_call: NA; v_call: TRBV12-3/TRBV12-4; j_call: TRBJ2-2; cdr3_aa: CASSPGGAGELFF; cdr3_nt: TGTGCCAGCAGTCCCGGGGGTGCCGGGGAGCTGTTTTTT
clone_size: few; d_call: TRBD1; v_call: TRBV5-1; j_call: TRBJ2-7; cdr3_aa: CASSLYGTGYEQYF; cdr3_nt: TGCGCCAGCAGCTTGTACGGGACAGGTTACGAGCAGTACTTC
clone_size: many; d_call: NA; v_call: TRBV15; j_call: TRBJ2-3; cdr3_aa: CATSRDMRNTQYF; cdr3_nt: TGTGCCACCAGCAGAGATATGAGGAATACGCAGTATTTT